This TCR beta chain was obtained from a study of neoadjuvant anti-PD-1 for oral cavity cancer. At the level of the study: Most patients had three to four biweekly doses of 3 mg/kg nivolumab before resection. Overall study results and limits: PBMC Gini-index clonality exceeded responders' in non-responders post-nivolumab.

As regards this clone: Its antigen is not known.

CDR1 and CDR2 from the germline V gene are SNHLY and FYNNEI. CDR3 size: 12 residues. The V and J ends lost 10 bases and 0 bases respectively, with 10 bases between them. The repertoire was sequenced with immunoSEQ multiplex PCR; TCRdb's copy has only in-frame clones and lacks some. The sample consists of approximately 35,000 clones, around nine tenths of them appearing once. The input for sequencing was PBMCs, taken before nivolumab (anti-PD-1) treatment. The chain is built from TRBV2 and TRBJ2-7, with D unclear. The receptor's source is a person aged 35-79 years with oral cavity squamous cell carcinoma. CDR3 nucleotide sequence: TGTGCCACCACATCCCTCTCCTACGAGCAGTACTTC. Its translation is CATTSLSYEQYF.